These T cell receptor beta chains were read from a single sample in a study of beta chain features in type 1 diabetes. The assay was immunoSEQ multiplex PCR, and TCRdb's table has in-frame clones only and misses some. Of approximately 360,000 clones listed, roughly 12% are singletons. Sequences were obtained from naive CD4+ T cells from blood. The receptors derive from a woman between 18 and 29 years old with type 1 diabetes. The CDR3 runs from the conserved cysteine through the conserved F or W. Fields, in order: D gene, clone size, V gene, J gene, CDR3 protein, CDR3 DNA. A D gene is named only where the DNA matches it firmly. Expanded clones get a size class; other rows say once, few or many, or leave the size out.

NA	NA	TRBV9	TRBJ2-7	CASSIDRGGRSEQYF	TGTGCCAGCAGCATTGACAGAGGGGGTCGGTCCGAGCAGTACTTC
NA	few	TRBV18	TRBJ2-7	CASSDSAYEQYF	TGTGCCAGCTCCGACAGTGCCTACGAGCAGTACTTC
TRBD2	NA	TRBV9	TRBJ2-1	CASSVQTSGANNEQFF	TGTGCCAGCAGCGTACAGACTAGCGGGGCTAACAATGAGCAGTTCTTC
TRBD1	few	TRBV4-1	TRBJ1-4	CASSAPGQGSEKLFF	TGCGCCAGCAGCGCTCCGGGACAGGGGAGTGAAAAACTGTTTTTT
NA	NA	TRBV5-1	TRBJ2-7	CASSLAGRTYEQYF	TGCGCCAGCAGCTTGGCAGGGCGAACCTACGAGCAGTACTTC
NA	NA	TRBV19	TRBJ2-5	CASSRQLQETQYF	TGTGCCAGTAGCAGACAATTGCAAGAGACCCAGTACTTC
NA	few	TRBV30	TRBJ1-2	CATARVGGYTF	TGTGCCACTGCCCGGGTTGGTGGCTACACCTTC
NA	NA	TRBV7-2	TRBJ2-2	CASSFWRARDTGELFF	TGTGCCAGCAGCTTCTGGCGGGCCCGAGACACCGGGGAGCTGTTTTTT
TRBD2	NA	TRBV7-3	TRBJ2-3	CASSPGLATTDTQYF	TGTGCCAGCAGCCCGGGACTAGCGACCACAGATACGCAGTATTTT
TRBD1	NA	TRBV29-1	TRBJ2-7	CSVDKGQGAYEQYF	TGCAGCGTTGATAAGGGACAGGGCGCCTACGAGCAGTACTTC
TRBD2	NA	TRBV27	TRBJ2-2	CASSRSGAGGELFF	TGTGCCAGCAGCCGTAGCGGGGCCGGCGGGGAGCTGTTTTTT
NA	few	TRBV4-2	TRBJ1-1	CASSQDQEGNTEAFF	TGTGCCAGCAGCCAAGATCAGGAGGGGAACACTGAAGCTTTCTTT
NA	few	TRBV9	TRBJ2-7	CASSTGTRSYEQYF	TGTGCCAGCAGCACCGGGACTCGCTCCTACGAGCAGTACTTC
NA	NA	TRBV7-2	TRBJ2-3	CASSLSRGARDTQYF	TGTGCCAGCAGCTTAAGTCGGGGGGCGAGAGATACGCAGTATTTT
TRBD2	NA	TRBV4-1	TRBJ2-1	CASRGSAGGPGEQFF	TGCGCCAGCAGAGGGTCTGCGGGAGGGCCAGGTGAGCAGTTCTTC
TRBD1	few	TRBV2	TRBJ1-3	CASRQGFAGNTIYF	TGTGCCAGCAGACAGGGGTTTGCTGGAAACACCATATATTTT
NA	few	TRBV7-9	TRBJ2-1	CASSRDLLSYNEQFF	TGTGCCAGCAGCCGGGACTTGCTTAGCTACAATGAGCAGTTCTTC
NA	NA	TRBV4-3	TRBJ1-1	CASSQDATFAGAFF	TGCGCCAGCAGCCAAGATGCGACATTCGCAGGAGCTTTCTTT
NA	NA	TRBV5-4	TRBJ2-3	CASSLAPSGTDTQYF	TGTGCCAGCAGCTTGGCCCCTAGCGGCACAGATACGCAGTATTTT
NA	NA	TRBV4-3	TRBJ2-1	CASSPGQGGSGGADEQFF	TGCGCCAGCAGCCCGGGACAGGGAGGAAGCGGGGGGGCCGATGAGCAGTTCTTC
TRBD1	NA	TRBV18	TRBJ2-7	CASSLSTGGEREQYF	TGTGCCAGCTCACTCTCGACAGGGGGGGAACGCGAGCAGTACTTC
NA	NA	TRBV9	TRBJ2-3	CASSTTSGTYSTDTQYF	TGTGCCAGCAGCACCACCTCCGGGACTTATAGCACAGATACGCAGTATTTT
NA	NA	TRBV5-1	TRBJ2-5	CASAEGEETQYF	TGCGCCAGCGCTGAGGGGGAAGAGACCCAGTACTTC
TRBD1	few	TRBV11-3	TRBJ2-7	CASSFRTGFLEQYF	TGTGCCAGCAGCTTCAGGACAGGGTTTCTCGAGCAGTACTTC
NA	few	TRBV29-1	TRBJ2-7	CSVLQGFSYEQYF	TGCAGCGTCTTACAGGGTTTCTCCTACGAGCAGTACTTC
TRBD2	NA	TRBV9	TRBJ2-3	CASSAGLAGGTDTQYF	TGTGCCAGCAGCGCGGGACTAGCGGGAGGAACAGATACGCAGTATTTT
TRBD1	NA	TRBV5-1	TRBJ1-1	CASSTRDRGRGAEAFF	TGCGCCAGCAGCACCCGGGACAGGGGGCGCGGGGCTGAAGCTTTCTTT
NA	few	TRBV30	TRBJ1-5	CAWSVSEGFQPQHF	TGTGCCTGGAGTGTATCGGAGGGTTTTCAGCCCCAGCATTTT
NA	NA	TRBV29-1	TRBJ1-1	CSVRARMLNTEAFF	TGCAGCGTGCGTGCACGTATGTTAAACACTGAAGCTTTCTTT
NA	NA	TRBV7-2	TRBJ1-6	CASSLVGGGGSPLHF	TGTGCCAGCAGCTTAGTGGGTGGGGGGGGTTCACCCCTCCACTTT
TRBD1	few	TRBV7-6	TRBJ2-2	CASSAFRQGSGELFF	TGTGCCAGCAGCGCATTCAGACAGGGAAGCGGGGAGCTGTTTTTT
NA	NA	TRBV4-3	TRBJ2-3	CASSPEVADTQYF	TGCGCCAGCAGCCCTGAGGTGGCAGATACGCAGTATTTT
NA	NA	TRBV9	TRBJ2-3	CASSVVEVDTQYF	TGTGCCAGCAGCGTAGTGGAGGTTGATACGCAGTATTTT
NA	NA	TRBV6-5	TRBJ1-4	CASSMTGTNEKLFF	TGTGCCAGCAGCATGACAGGAACTAATGAAAAACTGTTTTTT
TRBD2	few	TRBV7-2	TRBJ2-1	CASSLTSGTYNEQFF	TGTGCCAGCAGCTTGACTAGCGGAACCTACAATGAGCAGTTCTTC
NA	few	TRBV6-6	TRBJ1-5	CASAGGNQPQHF	TGTGCCAGCGCAGGGGGCAATCAGCCCCAGCATTTT
NA	few	TRBV11-2	TRBJ2-1	CASSPFSYNEQFF	TGTGCCAGCAGCCCCTTTTCCTACAATGAGCAGTTCTTC
NA	NA	TRBV13	TRBJ2-7	CASSLLPYEQYF	TGTGCCAGCAGCTTACTCCCCTACGAGCAGTACTTC
NA	NA	TRBV6-5	TRBJ1-4	CASRRKAGGEKLFF	TGTGCCAGCAGGAGGAAGGCGGGGGGTGAAAAACTGTTTTTT
TRBD2	few	TRBV9	TRBJ2-3	CASSVSGGLWTDTQYF	TGTGCCAGCAGCGTTAGCGGGGGTCTGTGGACAGATACGCAGTATTTT
NA	few	TRBV7-9	TRBJ2-7	CASSFLEGAYEQYF	TGTGCCAGCAGCTTCCTCGAGGGGGCCTACGAGCAGTACTTC
NA	NA	TRBV28	TRBJ2-1	CASSSPQYYSSYNEQFF	TGTGCCAGCAGTTCTCCTCAATATTACAGCTCCTACAATGAGCAGTTCTTC
TRBD1	few	TRBV5-1	TRBJ2-1	CASSDGQGPNEQFF	TGCGCCAGCAGCGACGGACAGGGCCCCAATGAGCAGTTCTTC
NA	NA	TRBV28	TRBJ2-3	CASSPLDGTGTQYF	TGTGCCAGCAGTCCTCTTGACGGCACAGGTACGCAGTATTTT
NA	few	TRBV18	TRBJ2-3	CASSPRELIRDTQYF	TGTGCCAGCTCTCCCCGGGAGTTAATCAGAGATACGCAGTATTTT
TRBD2	NA	TRBV4-3	TRBJ2-3	CASSQDLAAGVADTQYF	TGCGCCAGCAGCCAAGATCTGGCAGCGGGAGTTGCGGATACGCAGTATTTT
NA	NA	TRBV21-1	TRBJ2-2	CASSKEKGRGAGELFF	TGTGCCAGCAGCAAAGAGAAGGGGCGTGGGGCCGGGGAGCTGTTTTTT
NA	few	TRBV11-2	TRBJ2-3	CASSFFLENTQYF	TGTGCCAGCAGCTTCTTTTTGGAGAATACGCAGTATTTT
NA	NA	TRBV4-2	TRBJ2-5	CASSQETGSQSETQYF	TGTGCCAGCAGCCAAGAAACGGGGTCTCAATCAGAGACCCAGTACTTC
TRBD2	few	TRBV28	TRBJ2-7	CASSFPGLASSEQYF	TGTGCCAGCAGTTTTCCGGGACTAGCGAGCTCCGAGCAGTACTTC
TRBD2	NA	TRBV29-1	TRBJ2-1	CSLRLAQSSYNEQFF	TGCAGCCTACGACTAGCGCAGTCTTCCTACAATGAGCAGTTCTTC
TRBD1	few	TRBV19	TRBJ2-7	CASSNRDRDHEQYF	TGTGCCAGTAGTAACCGGGACAGGGACCACGAGCAGTACTTC
NA	NA	TRBV19	TRBJ2-1	CASSIDGGYPYNEQFF	TGTGCCAGTAGTATAGACGGCGGGTATCCCTACAATGAGCAGTTCTTC
NA	few	TRBV9	TRBJ1-2	CASSVDAGNYGYTF	TGTGCCAGCAGCGTAGATGCAGGGAACTATGGCTACACCTTC
NA	few	TRBV7-2	TRBJ2-7	CASSFVRDYEQYF	TGTGCCAGCAGCTTTGTGAGGGACTACGAGCAGTACTTC
TRBD2	few	TRBV7-9	TRBJ2-7	CASSRELGGSSYEQYF	TGTGCCAGCAGCCGAGAATTGGGGGGGAGCTCCTACGAGCAGTACTTC
NA	few	TRBV5-6	TRBJ2-5	CASSPRLDLGETQYF	TGTGCCAGCAGCCCCCGACTAGACCTGGGAGAGACCCAGTACTTC
NA	NA	TRBV6-6	TRBJ2-7	CASSPATEQYF	TGTGCCAGCAGTCCCGCGACAGAGCAGTACTTC
NA	NA	TRBV20-1	TRBJ2-5	CSASAGETQYF	TGCAGTGCTAGCGCCGGAGAGACCCAGTACTTC